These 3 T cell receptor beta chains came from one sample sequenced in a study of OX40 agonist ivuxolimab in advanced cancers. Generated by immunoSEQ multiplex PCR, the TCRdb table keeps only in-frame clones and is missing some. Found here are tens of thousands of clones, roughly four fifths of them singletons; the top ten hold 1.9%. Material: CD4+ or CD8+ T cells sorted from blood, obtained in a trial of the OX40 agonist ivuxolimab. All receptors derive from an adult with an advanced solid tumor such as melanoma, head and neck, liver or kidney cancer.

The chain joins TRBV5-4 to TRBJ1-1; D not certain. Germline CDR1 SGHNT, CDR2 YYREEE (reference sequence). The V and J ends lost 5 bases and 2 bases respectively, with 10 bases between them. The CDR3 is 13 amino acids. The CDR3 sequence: CASSISINTEAFF. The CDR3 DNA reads TGTGCCAGCAGTATTTCGATTAACACTGAAGCTTTCTTT.

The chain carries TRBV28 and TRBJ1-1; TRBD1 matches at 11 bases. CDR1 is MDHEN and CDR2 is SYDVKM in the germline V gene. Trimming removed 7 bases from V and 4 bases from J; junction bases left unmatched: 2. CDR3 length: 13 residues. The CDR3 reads CASTGTGGTEAFF. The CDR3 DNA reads TGTGCCAGCACAGGGACAGGGGGCACTGAAGCTTTCTTT.

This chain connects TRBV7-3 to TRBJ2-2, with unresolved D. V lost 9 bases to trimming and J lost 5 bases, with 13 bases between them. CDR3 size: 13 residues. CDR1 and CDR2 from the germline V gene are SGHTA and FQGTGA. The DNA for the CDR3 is TGTGCCAGTTCGGGCTCCTGGACCGGGGAGCTGTTTTTT. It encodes CASSGSWTGELFF.